This T cell receptor beta chain was observed in a study of shared clonotypes between healthy human individuals. Looking at the study overall: Those who served as donors were a couple of women and a few men between the ages of 18 and 49.

200 ng DNA, 30,000 or so T cell genomes, went into each sorted-subset replicate PCR. The repertoire was sequenced with immunoSEQ multiplex PCR; TCRdb's copy has only in-frame clones and lacks some. Of roughly 2.5 million clones listed, 85% to 95% were seen once; the top ten hold about 0.13%. With respect to this clone: As yet, its antigen is unknown.

The study's findings and limits: For sorted subsets, rarefaction showed incomplete sequencing despite large depth. Clonotypes that were shared across a handful of donors made up around 5% of naive CD4 clonotypes.

CDR1 is SGHKS and CDR2 is YYEKEE in the germline V gene (reference sequence). V was clipped by 3 bases and J by 2 bases, with 6 bases between them. The CDR3 is 13 amino acids. This TCR derives from a man aged 18 to 30 in good health. The rearrangement links TRBV5-5 to TRBJ1-5; no clear D. Material: naive CD4+ T cells sorted from blood. The subset was: CD45RA+ positively selected. CDR3 sequence: CASSSQGNQPQHF. In DNA, the CDR3 is TGTGCCAGCAGCTCCCAGGGCAATCAGCCCCAGCATTTT.